This passage covers 16 T cell receptor beta chains from one sample sequenced in a study of regulatory dendritic cells for organ transplantation (dated by TCRdb to about 2017). Libraries were constructed by the immunoSEQ multiplex PCR assay. The immuneACCESS repertoire file appears here via TCRdb, limited to in-frame rearrangements. These files lack a portion of the clones; in checked studies, under half of the deficit traces to unresolved V genes, and the cause of the others is not known. The sample contains fewer than 25,000 clones, 70% to 90% of them found a single time. 0.65% to 0.8% of the sample is held by the ten biggest clonotypes. Sorted T cell subsets were CFSE-labeled and co-cultured for 4 to 5 days with allogeneic regulatory or mature dendritic cells at a 1:10 DC:T ratio. These TCRs' antigens remain unknown. The sequencing sample was made of naive CD4+ T cells from blood cultured with regulatory dendritic cells. The sample's cell subset or site label, in plain terms: CD45RA+ naive T cells. The receptors were gathered from a human donor in good health.

V usage is TRBV10-3 and J usage is TRBJ2-7, with 9 bases aligning to TRBD2. The germline V gene encodes CDR1 ENHRY and CDR2 SYGVKD. The CDR3 is made up of 14 amino acids. J was trimmed by 3 bases and V by 6 bases; bases with no gene match: 6. CDR3 DNA: TGTGCCATCAGCGCGGGAGGGCTTCTCTACGAGCAGTACTTC. Translation gives CAISAGGLLYEQYF.

CDR3 nucleotides: TGCGCCAGCAGCCAACAGGTGGGTTACGAGCAGTACTTC. Protein product: CASSQQVGYEQYF. The chain couples TRBV4-3 to TRBJ2-7; D unresolved. Trimming removed 2 bases from V and 4 bases from J, with 9 bases in between. The CDR3 runs 13 residues. Per the germline V gene, CDR1 is LGHNA and CDR2 is YSLEER.

DNA for the CDR3: TGCAGCGCCGAGACAGGGACGAACACTGAAGCTTTCTTT. Its translation is CSAETGTNTEAFF. V is TRBV29-1 and J is TRBJ1-1; 7 nucleotides line up with TRBD1. Germline V gene data show CDR1 as SQVTM and CDR2 as ANQGSEA. The CDR3 has 13 amino acids. Unmatched junction bases numbered 6, after V lost 7 bases and J lost 1 base.

CDR3 protein: CASSKPTQETQYF. CDR3 coding DNA: TGTGCCAGCAGTAAGCCAACCCAAGAGACCCAGTACTTC. The genes are TRBV5-4 and TRBJ2-5; no firm D call. CDR1 SGHNT and CDR2 YYREEE come from the germline V gene (reference sequence). V was clipped by 5 bases and J by 1 base, with 9 bases between them. The CDR3 sequence is 13 residues long.

The CDR3 sequence: CASSTGPSYSPLHF. The DNA of the CDR3 is TGTGCCAGCAGCACCGGGCCTTCGTACTCACCCCTCCACTTT. The rearrangement uses TRBV7-9 and TRBJ1-6, with D unresolved. CDR3 length: 14 residues. V dropped 5 bases and J dropped 10 bases, with 15 bases sitting between them. Germline CDR1 and CDR2: SEHNR and FQNEAQ (reference sequence).

The rearrangement joins TRBV15 to TRBJ2-5, with a possible D match to TRBD1 (6 bases). The CDR3 has 16 amino acids. Between the trimmed V and J ends, which lost 0 bases and 5 bases, there was a span of 16 bases. CDR1 is LNHNV, CDR2 YYDKDF, per germline (reference sequence). CDR3 loop: CATSRDAGTRGETQYF. CDR3 bases: TGTGCCACCAGCAGAGATGCCGGGACAAGGGGGGAGACCCAGTACTTC.

J is TRBJ2-3 and V is TRBV7-9, with TRBD1 as a possible D gene (6 bases). Trimming took 11 bases from V and 2 from J, leaving 14 bases between them. The CDR3 consists of 13 residues. Germline-derived CDR1 and CDR2 are SEHNR and FQNEAQ (reference sequence). The CDR3 is CAPTWDITDTQYF. DNA for the CDR3: TGTGCCCCCACCTGGGACATCACAGATACGCAGTATTTT.

The chain couples TRBV6-7 to TRBJ2-7; 9 nucleotides agree with TRBD1. TRBV6-7 is identified as an open reading frame with a role that is uncertain. The CDR3 is 15 residues long. With V trimmed by 2 bases and J by 1 base, 3 bases remained unmatched. DNA for the CDR3: TGTGCCAGCAGTTACAGGACAGGGGAATCCTACGAGCAGTACTTC. It yields the protein CASSYRTGESYEQYF.

This chain links TRBV18 with TRBJ1-1; D remains ambiguous. The germline gives CDR1 KGHSH, CDR2 LQKENI. The length of the CDR3 is 17 residues. V dropped 6 bases and J dropped 2 bases, with 22 bases sitting between them. The DNA for the CDR3 is TGTGCCAGCTCCCCCGGGAGCAGTATCAACCTTAACACTGAAGCTTTCTTT. It encodes CASSPGSSINLNTEAFF.

Here the CDR3 DNA reads TGTGCCAGCGGTGTGGAGACAGATACGCAGTATTTT. Encoded protein: CASGVETDTQYF. The V gene is TRBV28, the J gene TRBJ2-3, with D unclear. Germline CDR1 is MDHEN and CDR2 is SYDVKM. The CDR3 totals 12 residues. V shed 8 bases and J shed 3 bases, with 9 bases lying between them.

This clone was observed a handful of times. The chain joins TRBV5-4 to TRBJ1-2, with a possible D match to TRBD1 (6 bases). This CDR3 region has 14 residues. With 5 bases removed from V and 4 bases from J, the gap between germline ends came to 15 bases. Germline V gives CDR1 SGHNT, CDR2 YYREEE (reference sequence). CDR3 coding DNA: TGTGCCAGCAGTCCTGACAGGTCCCTCTATGGCTACACCTTC. Translation: CASSPDRSLYGYTF. Drawing the rest from reference TRBV5-4 and TRBJ1-2, the complete variable domain is ETGVTQSPTHLIKTRGQQVTLRCSSQSGHNTVSWYQQALGQGPQFIFQYYREEENGRGNFPPRFSGLQFPNYSSELNVNALELDDSALYLCASSPDRSLYGYTFGSGTRLTVV.

This chain joins TRBV19 and TRBJ1-5; a weak D match, TRBD1 (5 bases). The CDR3 consists of 16 residues. The V and J ends lost 2 bases and 4 bases respectively, with 15 bases between them. From germline, CDR1 is LNHDA and CDR2 SQIVND (reference sequence). CDR3 loop: CASSILQVWTNQPQHF. The CDR3 DNA reads as TGTGCCAGTAGTATACTACAGGTCTGGACGAATCAGCCCCAGCATTTT.

As DNA, the CDR3 is TGTGCCAGTCAAGCGGACCAATTGAACACTGAAGCTTTCTTT. Protein sequence: CASQADQLNTEAFF. This chain connects TRBV19 to TRBJ1-1; D unclear. The CDR3 is 14 residues long. Trimming removed 8 bases at V and 0 bases at J, with 13 bases between. Germline CDR1 is LNHDA and CDR2 is SQIVND (reference sequence). The full variable domain, in which reference TRBV19 and TRBJ1-1 provide the parts outside the CDR3, is DGGITQSPKYLFRKEGQNVTLSCEQNLNHDAMYWYRQDPGQGLRLIYYSQIVNDFQKGDIAEGYSVSREKKESFPLTVTSAQKNPTAFYLCASQADQLNTEAFFGQGTRLTVV.

V and J are TRBV6-5 and TRBJ2-5, with D unclear. CDR1 and CDR2 from the germline V gene are MNHEY and SVGAGI. V lost 5 bases, J lost 2 bases, and 15 bases lay in between. The CDR3 is 15 amino acids. The CDR3: CASSPRKEPQETQYF. The CDR3 region has the DNA TGTGCCAGCAGTCCTCGAAAGGAGCCACAAGAGACCCAGTACTTC.

This chain uses TRBV5-1 with TRBJ2-2; 12 bases map to TRBD1. CDR1 and CDR2 (germline): SGHRS, YFSETQ. Trimming at V came to 4 bases and at J to 7 bases, leaving 5 bases not matched to a gene. This CDR3 is built from 15 residues. The CDR3 protein is CASSTGTGGVGELFF. CDR3 bases: TGCGCCAGCAGCACCGGGACAGGGGGCGTCGGGGAGCTGTTTTTT.

The chain employs TRBV4-3 and TRBJ2-2; 8 bases are a match to TRBD1. J gave up 0 bases and V 3 bases, and 6 bases lay outside the gene matches. This CDR3 has 17 amino acids. From germline, CDR1 is LGHNA and CDR2 YSLEER. The CDR3 DNA follows: TGCGCCAGCAGCCAGCTAGGACAGGGAACGAACACCGGGGAGCTGTTTTTT. Translating it yields CASSQLGQGTNTGELFF.